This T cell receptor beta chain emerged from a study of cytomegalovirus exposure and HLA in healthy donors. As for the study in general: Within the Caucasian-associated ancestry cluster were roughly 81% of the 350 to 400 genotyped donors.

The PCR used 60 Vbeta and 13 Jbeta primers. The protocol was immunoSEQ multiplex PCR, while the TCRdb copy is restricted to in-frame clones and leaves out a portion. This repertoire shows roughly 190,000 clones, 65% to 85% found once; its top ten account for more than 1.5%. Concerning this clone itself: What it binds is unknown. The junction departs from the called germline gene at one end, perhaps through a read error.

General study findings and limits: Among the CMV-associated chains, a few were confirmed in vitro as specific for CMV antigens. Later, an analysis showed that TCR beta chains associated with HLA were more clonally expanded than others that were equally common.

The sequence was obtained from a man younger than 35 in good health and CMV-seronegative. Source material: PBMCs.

CDR3: CSSSQGHVSINEQFF. CDR3 coding DNA: TGTTCCAGCAGCCAGGGACACGTTTCTATCAATGAGCAGTTCTTC. V usage is TRBV7-9 and J usage is TRBJ2-1; a weak D match, TRBD1 (6 bases). The CDR3 extends over 15 amino acids. Germline-derived CDR1 and CDR2 are SEHNR and FQNEAQ (reference sequence).